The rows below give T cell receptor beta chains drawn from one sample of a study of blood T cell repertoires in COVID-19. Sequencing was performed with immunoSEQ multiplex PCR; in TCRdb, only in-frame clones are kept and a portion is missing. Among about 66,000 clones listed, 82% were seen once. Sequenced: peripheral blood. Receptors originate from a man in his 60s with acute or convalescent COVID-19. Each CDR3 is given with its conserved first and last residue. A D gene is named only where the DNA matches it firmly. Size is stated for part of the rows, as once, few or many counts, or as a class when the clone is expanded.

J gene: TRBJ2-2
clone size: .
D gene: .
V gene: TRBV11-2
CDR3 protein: CASSFVGTGRGELFF
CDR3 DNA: TGTGCCAGCAGCTTCGTTGGCACAGGGCGCGGGGAGCTGTTTTTT

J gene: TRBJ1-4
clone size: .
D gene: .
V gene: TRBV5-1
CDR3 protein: CASGKQGSLANEKLFF
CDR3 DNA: TGCGCCAGCGGTAAACAGGGATCGTTGGCTAATGAAAAACTGTTTTTT

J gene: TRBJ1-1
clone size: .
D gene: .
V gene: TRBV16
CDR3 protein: CASSQQPPGSNTEAFF
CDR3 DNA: TGTGCCAGCAGCCAACAACCGCCAGGATCGAACACTGAAGCTTTCTTT

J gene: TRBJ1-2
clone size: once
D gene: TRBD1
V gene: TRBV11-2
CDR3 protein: CASRHYRQGTGYTF
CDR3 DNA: TGTGCCAGCAGACACTATAGACAGGGGACTGGCTACACCTTC

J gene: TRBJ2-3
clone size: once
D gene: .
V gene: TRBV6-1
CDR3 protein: CASSEDPGEMGTDTQYF
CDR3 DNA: TGTGCCAGCAGTGAGGATCCAGGGGAGATGGGCACAGATACGCAGTATTTT

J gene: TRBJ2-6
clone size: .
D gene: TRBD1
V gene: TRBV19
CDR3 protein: CASSISILTGGSSGANVLTF
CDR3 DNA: TGTGCCAGTAGTATCTCGATTCTGACAGGGGGGAGCTCTGGGGCCAACGTCCTGACTTTC

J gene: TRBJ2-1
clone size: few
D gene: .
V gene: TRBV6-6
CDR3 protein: CASTGSPSSYNEQFF
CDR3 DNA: TGTGCCAGCACGGGTAGCCCAAGCTCCTACAATGAGCAGTTCTTC

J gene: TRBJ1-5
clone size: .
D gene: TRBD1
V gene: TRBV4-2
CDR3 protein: CASSQYGTANQPQHF
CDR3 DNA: TGTGCCAGCAGCCAGTACGGGACAGCTAATCAGCCCCAGCATTTT

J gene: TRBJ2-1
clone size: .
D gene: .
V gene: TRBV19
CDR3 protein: CASSIAGRDEQFF
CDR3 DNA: TGTGCCAGTAGTATAGCGGGCAGGGATGAGCAGTTCTTC

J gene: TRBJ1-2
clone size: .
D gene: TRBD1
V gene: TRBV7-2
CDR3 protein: CASSLPGDRPRDGYTF
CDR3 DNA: TGTGCCAGCAGCCTACCGGGGGACAGGCCCCGGGATGGCTACACCTTC

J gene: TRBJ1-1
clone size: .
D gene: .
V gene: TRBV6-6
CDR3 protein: CASIPRGGNTEAFF
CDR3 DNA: TGTGCCAGCATCCCTCGGGGGGGGAACACTGAAGCTTTCTTT

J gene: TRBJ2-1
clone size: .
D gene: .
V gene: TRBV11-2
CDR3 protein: CASSFGYRDNEQFF
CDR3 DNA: TGTGCCAGCAGCTTCGGTTACCGCGACAATGAGCAGTTCTTC

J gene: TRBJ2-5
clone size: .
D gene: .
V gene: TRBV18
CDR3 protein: CASSPSRTVSYQETQYF
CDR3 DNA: TGTGCCAGCTCACCATCCAGGACAGTGTCGTACCAAGAGACCCAGTACTTC

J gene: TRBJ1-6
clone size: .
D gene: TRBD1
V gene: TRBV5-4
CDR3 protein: CASSLQGAGSPLHF
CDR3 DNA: TGTGCCAGCAGTTTACAGGGGGCCGGATCACCCCTCCACTTT